These 26 T cell receptor beta chains were sequenced from one sample in a study of T-cell reconstitution after alpha-beta-depleted transplantation in children. It was with unique molecular identifiers that the TCRbeta library was prepared. MiXCR was run by TCRdb on the PCR reads, yielding one entry per CDR3 protein. The sample includes 540,000 or so distinct CDR3 sequences, 20% to 25% of them seen just once. Here the sequenced sample was PBMCs, mostly from graft donor cells, taken 360 days after TCRalphabeta/CD19-depleted stem cell transplant. The receptors derive from a boy in the first two years of life who had a stem cell transplant for acute myeloid leukemia, so the T cells may come from the graft donor.

V is TRBV5-8 and J is TRBJ1-1, with 9 bases that match TRBD1. J lost 1 base, V lost 3 bases, and 4 bases had no gene match. The CDR3 extends over 15 amino acids. Germline CDR1 and CDR2: SGHTS and YDEGEE. The CDR3 nucleotides are TGTGCCAGCAGCTGGGACAGGGTCCCGAACACTGAAGCTTTCTTT. As protein: CASSWDRVPNTEAFF. Combining the CDR3 with reference TRBV5-8 and TRBJ1-1 gives the whole variable domain EAGVTQSPTHLIKTRGQQATLRCSPISGHTSVYWYQQALGLGLQFLLWYDEGEERNRGNFPPRFSGRQFPNYSSELNVNALELEDSALYLCASSWDRVPNTEAFFGQGTRLTVV.

This clonotype was counted between two and nine times. The chain has TRBV20-1 and TRBJ2-2; perhaps TRBD1 as D (5 bases). The CDR3 spans 15 residues. Germline V CDR1 and CDR2: DFQATT, SNEGSKA (reference sequence). Trimming cost V 3 bases and J 3 bases, with 14 bases left between them. CDR3 loop: CSASPRVVDTGELFF. The DNA for the CDR3 is TGCAGTGCTAGCCCCAGGGTTGTGGACACCGGGGAGCTGTTTTTT.

The sample holds many counts of this clonotype. The rearrangement links TRBV11-2 to TRBJ2-3; D is undetermined. The CDR3 totals 16 residues. V gave up 1 base and J gave up 1 base, with 12 bases separating them. Looked up from germline, CDR1 is SGHAT and CDR2 is FQNNGV. The CDR3 DNA reads as TGTGCCAGCAGCTTAGTAAGGCCGACGGGCACAGATACGCAGTATTTT. Protein: CASSLVRPTGTDTQYF. The full variable domain, rest sourced from reference TRBV11-2 and TRBJ2-3, is EAGVAQSPRYKIIEKRQSVAFWCNPISGHATLYWYQQILGQGPKLLIQFQNNGVVDDSQLPKDRFSAERLKGVDSTLKIQPAKLEDSAVYLCASSLVRPTGTDTQYFGPGTRLTVL.

This clonotype was counted many times. The genes are TRBV20-1 and TRBJ2-1, with 11 bases matching TRBD2. Germline V gene sequence: CDR1 DFQATT, CDR2 SNEGSKA (reference sequence). This CDR3 has 17 residues. The V segment lost 0 bases and the J segment 4 bases; nucleotides outside the gene matches: 8. CDR3 in amino acids: CSARERQTSGAYNEQFF. The CDR3 DNA reads TGCAGTGCTAGAGAGCGCCAGACTAGCGGGGCTTACAATGAGCAGTTCTTC.

This clonotype showed up just a few times. The chain links TRBV20-1 to TRBJ1-5; D may be TRBD1 (6 bases). V gave up 6 bases and J gave up 7 bases, with 13 bases separating them. The CDR3 sequence is 12 residues long. Germline CDR1 and CDR2: DFQATT and SNEGSKA (reference sequence). CDR3 region: CSAWLTGQPQHF. The DNA for the CDR3 is TGCAGTGCATGGCTGACAGGCCAGCCCCAGCATTTT.

The chain links TRBV11-3 to TRBJ2-2; TRBD1 agrees at 7 bases. The CDR3 consists of 15 residues. Germline V lookup: CDR1 SGHNT, CDR2 YENEEA. V gave up 1 base and J gave up 4 bases; unmatched junction bases: 3. In DNA, the CDR3 is TGTGCCAGCAGCTTAGCCAGGGGGAGCACCGGGGAGCTGTTTTTT. Protein: CASSLARGSTGELFF.

The chain uses TRBV12-3 or TRBV12-4 and TRBJ2-5; tentative D call: TRBD2 (6 bases). This CDR3 has 12 amino acids. The V and J ends lost 4 bases and 9 bases respectively, with 12 bases between them. The CDR3 DNA is TGTGCCAGCAGTTCCGACTGGGACTCCCAGTACTTC. Encoded protein: CASSSDWDSQYF.

This clonotype has just a few counts. The rearrangement joins TRBV20-1 to TRBJ1-6; D unclear. V dropped 0 bases and J dropped 7 bases, with 7 bases sitting between them. The CDR3 is 13 amino acids. Germline CDR1 is DFQATT and CDR2 is SNEGSKA (reference sequence). CDR3 sequence (DNA): TGCAGTGCTAGAGATCCCGGGAATTCACCCCTCCACTTT. This gives the protein CSARDPGNSPLHF.

The rearrangement joins TRBV20-1 to TRBJ2-5; 8 nucleotides align to TRBD2. Germline lookup yields CDR1 DFQATT and CDR2 SNEGSKA (reference sequence). The V segment lost 0 bases and the J segment 1 base; nucleotides outside the gene matches: 7. This CDR3 contains 16 residues. The CDR3 loop is CSARDPAAGGQETQYF. The CDR3 region has the DNA TGCAGTGCTAGAGATCCTGCGGCGGGGGGCCAAGAGACCCAGTACTTC.

This chain links TRBV25-1 with TRBJ2-3; no clear D gene. Germline loops: CDR1 MGHDK, CDR2 SYGVNS. Trimming pared 11 bases from V and 1 base from J, leaving 13 bases between. CDR3 length: 13 residues. The CDR3 sequence is CAAQPRGTDTQYF. In DNA form, the CDR3 reads TGTGCCGCACAGCCTAGGGGCACAGATACGCAGTATTTT. Supplemented by reference TRBV25-1 and TRBJ2-3, the full variable domain reads EADIYQTPRYLVIGTGKKITLECSQTMGHDKMYWYQQDPGMELHLIHYSYGVNSTEKGDLSSESTVSRIRTEHFPLTLESARPSHTSQYLCAAQPRGTDTQYFGPGTRLTVL.

In its sample, this clonotype was seen a few times. This chain uses TRBV29-1 with TRBJ1-2, with TRBD1 matching over 7 bases. CDR1 is SQVTM and CDR2 is ANQGSEA in the germline V gene. Germline trimming cut 6 bases from V and 8 bases from J; bases unmatched to any gene: 12. This CDR3 is 13 amino acids long. CDR3 loop: CSVDEQGREGYTF. The CDR3 DNA is TGCAGCGTAGACGAACAGGGGCGAGAAGGCTACACCTTC. Full variable domain (remainder filled in from reference TRBV29-1 and TRBJ1-2): SAVISQKPSRDICQRGTSLTIQCQVDSQVTMMFWYRQQPGQSLTLIATANQGSEATYESGFVIDKFPISRPNLTFSTLTVSNMSPEDSSIYLCSVDEQGREGYTFGSGTRLTVV.

The chain employs TRBV27 and TRBJ2-3; 9 nucleotides match TRBD1. V was clipped by 6 bases and J by 6 bases; unmatched bases: 10. Per the germline V gene, CDR1 is MNHEY and CDR2 is SMNVEV (reference sequence). The CDR3 covers 15 residues. The chain's CDR3 is CASSLTGGAGDTQYF. Written as DNA, the CDR3 is TGTGCCAGCAGCCTCACAGGGGGCGCGGGGGATACGCAGTATTTT.

This clonotype was counted between two and nine times. The rearrangement links TRBV12-3 or TRBV12-4 to TRBJ1-6; the D is unclear. Trimming pared 2 bases from V and 15 bases from J, leaving 17 bases between. CDR3 length: 14 residues. The CDR3 DNA sequence: TGTGCCAGCAGTTTAAGTCCTCGAACATCTCTCCTCCACTTT. It encodes CASSLSPRTSLLHF.

The J gene is TRBJ2-5, the V gene TRBV5-1; 8 bases are shared with TRBD1. Germline V gene sequence: CDR1 SGHRS, CDR2 YFSETQ. This CDR3 spans 16 amino acids. Trimming took 3 bases from V and 2 from J; bases not matched to a gene: 9. The CDR3 DNA is TGCGCCAGCAGCTCCGGACAGGGAATCCCTCAAGAGACCCAGTACTTC. This translates into CASSSGQGIPQETQYF. The whole variable domain, filled in from reference TRBV5-1 and TRBJ2-5, reads KAGVTQTPRYLIKTRGQQVTLSCSPISGHRSVSWYQQTPGQGLQFLFEYFSETQRNKGNFPGRFSGRQFSNSRSEMNVSTLELGDSALYLCASSSGQGIPQETQYFGPGTRLLVL.

This sequence joins TRBV29-1 and TRBJ2-1; 7 nucleotides match TRBD1. Germline V gives CDR1 SQVTM, CDR2 ANQGSEA. CDR3 size: 14 residues. The V segment lost 3 bases and the J segment 2 bases; nucleotides outside the gene matches: 4. CDR3 loop: CSVDGQGAYNEQFF. CDR3 coding DNA: TGCAGCGTTGACGGCCAGGGGGCCTACAATGAGCAGTTCTTC.

The table lists this clonotype with many counts. The V gene is TRBV5-1, the J gene TRBJ2-1, with a weak D call TRBD1 (6 bases). The CDR3 is 11 residues long. Germline V CDR1 and CDR2: SGHRS, YFSETQ. The V end lost 3 bases, the J end lost 8 bases, and 6 bases lay between the germline ends. This CDR3 reads CASSWTDEQFF. Here the CDR3 DNA reads TGCGCCAGCAGCTGGACAGATGAGCAGTTCTTC.

This clonotype was detected ten times or more. This chain connects TRBV12-3 or TRBV12-4 to TRBJ2-2, with D possibly called TRBD1 or TRBD2 (7 bases each). The ends were cut back, 7 bases at V and 1 base at J, with 19 bases in the middle. The CDR3 sequence is 17 residues long. Here the CDR3 reads CASNRQGLTKNTGELFF. Written as DNA, the CDR3 is TGTGCCAGCAACCGACAGGGACTAACGAAGAACACCGGGGAGCTGTTTTTT.

The rearrangement joins TRBV7-2 to TRBJ2-5, with TRBD1 matching over 8 bases. This CDR3 spans 15 amino acids. The J segment lost 5 bases and the V segment lost 2 bases, leaving 7 bases of the junction unmatched. Germline V gene data show CDR1 as SGHTA and CDR2 as FQGNSA. The CDR3 DNA is TGTGCCAGCAGCTTAACGACAGGGGCGGGGGAGACCCAGTACTTC. Translating gives CASSLTTGAGETQYF.

V usage is TRBV20-1 and J usage is TRBJ2-7; D is perhaps TRBD2 (7 bases). V lost 3 bases to trimming and J lost 1 base, with 10 bases between them. From germline, CDR1 is DFQATT and CDR2 SNEGSKA (reference sequence). The CDR3 totals 13 residues. The DNA for the CDR3 is TGCAGTGCTAGCGGGGGGACATCCTACGAGCAGTACTTC. It yields the protein CSASGGTSYEQYF.

The genes are TRBV12-3 or TRBV12-4 and TRBJ1-5; TRBD1 matches 11 bases. The CDR3 consists of 16 residues. With V trimmed by 7 bases and J by 4 bases, 9 bases remained unmatched. The CDR3 is CASKRLGQGANQPQHF. CDR3 coding DNA: TGTGCCAGCAAACGCCTTGGACAGGGGGCGAATCAGCCCCAGCATTTT.

The table lists this clonotype with many counts. This sequence joins TRBV11-2 and TRBJ2-5, with D maybe TRBD1 (5 bases). The CDR3 runs to 15 residues. Trimming took 0 bases from V and 1 from J, leaving 9 bases between them. Per the germline V gene, CDR1 is SGHAT and CDR2 is FQNNGV. CDR3 nucleotides: TGTGCCAGCAGCTTAGATGGGGCAGCCCAAGAGACCCAGTACTTC. This encodes CASSLDGAAQETQYF.

A few counts support this clonotype. CDR3 sequence reads: CASSKDGNSYEQYV. Written as DNA, the CDR3 is TGTGCCAGCAGCAAAGACGGGAACTCCTACGAGCAGTACGTC. J is TRBJ2-7 and V is TRBV12-3 or TRBV12-4, with D possibly being TRBD2 (5 bases). CDR3 length equals 14 residues. Trimming took off 6 bases at V and 0 bases at J, with 12 bases between the two ends.

This clonotype was counted a few times. The rearrangement joins TRBV6-1 to TRBJ2-5, with D possibly matching TRBD1 (6 bases). The CDR3 has 14 residues. The V end was cut by 5 bases, the J end by 6 bases, with 16 bases between. The germline CDR1 and CDR2 sequences are MNHNS and SASEGT. CDR3 region: CASSKDRPPKTQYF. Written as DNA, the CDR3 is TGTGCCAGCAGTAAGGACAGACCTCCAAAGACCCAGTACTTC.

The rearrangement joins TRBV6-5 to TRBJ2-2; D may be TRBD1 (6 bases). V was shortened by 0 bases and J by 5 bases, with 16 bases between the two germline ends. The CDR3 is made up of 17 amino acids. CDR1 and CDR2 (germline): MNHEY, SVGAGI. DNA of the CDR3: TGTGCCAGCAGTTACTCGGCCATCAGGGGATCTACCGGGGAGCTGTTTTTT. Protein: CASSYSAIRGSTGELFF.

In the case of this clonotype: In this CDR3 the conserved last residue, phenylalanine or tryptophan, is missing, so a read error is likely. The gene calls are TRBV27 and TRBJ2-5, with D possibly matching TRBD1 (5 bases). Germline V CDR1 and CDR2: MNHEY, SMNVEV (reference sequence). The CDR3 is made up of 16 amino acids. V was clipped by 0 bases and J by 2 bases, with 13 bases between them. The CDR3 reads CASSLSPRTPQETQYI. In DNA, the CDR3 is TGTGCCAGCAGTTTATCTCCTCGGACACCACAAGAGACCCAGTACATC.

This clonotype occurred many times. The gene calls are TRBV2 and TRBJ2-5; 8 nucleotides align to TRBD1. Trimming took 4 bases from V and 2 from J; bases not matched to a gene: 6. Germline V CDR1 and CDR2: SNHLY, FYNNEI. The CDR3 spans 15 residues. The CDR3 region has the DNA TGTGCCAGCAGTGGACAGGGGATTAGACAAGAGACCCAGTACTTC. Its translation is CASSGQGIRQETQYF.